A single sample is the source of the 28 T cell receptor beta chains below, sequenced in a study of post-analysis software for immune sequencing data. Study conclusions and caveats: Comparison of patients with controls showed roughly five TRBV segments more frequent in patients, TRBV5-6, TRBV5-1 and TRBV20-1 among them.

These receptors lack a known antigen. Built from TCR beta cDNA, the libraries had unique molecular identifiers in them. TCRdb called the PCR reads again in MiXCR, with one record for every CDR3 protein. The data contain hundreds of thousands of distinct CDR3 sequences, 25% to 30% of them singletons. Specimen: blood. Receptors originate from a girl aged 5-17 years with multiple sclerosis.

The V gene is TRBV20-1, the J gene TRBJ2-1; weak D call: TRBD1 (6 bases). The J call may be wrong; the DNA end is better matched by TRBJ2-7. Germline values: CDR1 DFQATT, CDR2 SNEGSKA (reference sequence). CDR3 size: 17 residues. This CDR3 reads CSARVLISRGSYNEQYF. CDR3 DNA sequence: TGCAGTGCTAGAGTCCTAATTAGCAGGGGCTCCTACAATGAGCAGTACTTC.

This clonotype came up a few times. This chain connects TRBV20-1 to TRBJ2-5, with 7 bases that match TRBD1. The J call could be wrong; TRBJ2-7 is a better fit for the DNA end. Germline V CDR1 and CDR2: DFQATT, SNEGSKA (reference sequence). CDR3 length: 13 residues. The CDR3 sequence is CSATRDSLYEQYF. DNA of the CDR3: TGCAGTGCTACCAGGGACAGTCTCTACGAGCAGTACTTC.

In its sample, this clonotype was seen a few times. The chain recombines TRBV7-9 with TRBJ1-2; D call uncertain. The CDR3 has 15 residues. V was trimmed by 2 bases and J by 3 bases, leaving 13 bases between them. Germline assignment: CDR1 SEHNR and CDR2 FQNEAQ (reference sequence). The DNA for the CDR3 is TGTGCCAGCAGCTTATCCTCGCCCCTCTACTATGGCTACACCTTC. Amino acid sequence: CASSLSSPLYYGYTF.

This clonotype was observed a handful of times. V gene TRBV7-9 combines with J gene TRBJ2-1; weak D call: TRBD2 (6 bases). This CDR3 has 16 amino acids. V lost 6 bases to trimming and J lost 3 bases, with 18 bases between them. Germline CDR1 reads SEHNR; CDR2 reads FQNEAQ (reference sequence). The CDR3 bases are TGTGCCAGCAGGGAGAGGGCGGGACGGGGCTACAATGAGCAGTTCTTC. As protein: CASRERAGRGYNEQFF.

The chain recombines TRBV5-1 with TRBJ1-1; no clear D gene. Trimming removed 3 bases at V and 0 bases at J, with 12 bases between. Germline V gene sequence: CDR1 SGHRS, CDR2 YFSETQ. This CDR3 contains 15 residues. This CDR3 is CASSSQANMNTEAFF. Written as DNA, the CDR3 is TGCGCCAGCAGCTCCCAGGCTAACATGAACACTGAAGCTTTCTTT.

This clonotype occurred a few times. The CDR3 is CASGWGVTNGYTF. The CDR3 region has the DNA TGTGCCAGCGGGTGGGGAGTAACGAATGGCTACACCTTC. This sequence joins TRBV2 and TRBJ1-2; no clear D gene. This CDR3 has 13 residues. The V and J ends lost 8 bases and 6 bases respectively, with 16 bases between them. Germline V gives CDR1 SNHLY, CDR2 FYNNEI.

The gene calls are TRBV2 and TRBJ2-5; 7 bases are shared with TRBD1. Germline values: CDR1 SNHLY, CDR2 FYNNEI. The CDR3 is 14 amino acids. With 6 bases clipped from V and 2 bases from J, the junction kept 6 bases outside the gene matches. The CDR3 protein is CASSVDRAQETQYF. In nucleotides, the CDR3 is TGTGCCAGCAGCGTCGACAGGGCACAAGAGACCCAGTACTTC.

As for this clonotype: Its ends do not fully match the called genes, so a read error is possible. The chain joins TRBV5-1 to TRBJ2-1; 11 bases are shared with TRBD2. CDR1 and CDR2 (germline): SGHRS, YFSETQ. The CDR3 has 15 amino acids. CDR3 region: CTSSLLAGAGNEQFF. The CDR3 DNA reads TGCACCAGCAGCTTACTAGCGGGAGCGGGCAATGAGCAGTTCTTC.

CDR3 sequence reads: CSVEEQGNNEQFF. The DNA of the CDR3 is TGCAGCGTTGAGGAACAGGGCAACAATGAGCAGTTCTTC. The chain uses TRBV29-1 and TRBJ2-1; tentatively, D is TRBD1 (6 bases). Germline loops: CDR1 SQVTM, CDR2 ANQGSEA. CDR3 size: 13 residues. Between the trimmed V and J ends, which lost 3 bases and 5 bases, there was a span of 11 bases.

This clonotype was seen only a few times. Germline is not matched at one junction end, which may reflect a read error. The chain couples TRBV27 to TRBJ2-1; 7 bases are a match to TRBD2. CDR3 size: 15 residues. Germline V gene lookup returns CDR1 MNHEY and CDR2 SMNVEV (reference sequence). CDR3 in DNA: TGTGCCAGCTATTCCGTCCTAGCGGTTCACAATGAGCGGTTCTTC. It codes for CASYSVLAVHNERFF.

This chain joins TRBV20-1 and TRBJ1-1; D unclear. Germline CDR1 and CDR2: DFQATT and SNEGSKA (reference sequence). This CDR3 contains 14 residues. Trimming cost V 6 bases and J 2 bases, with 16 bases left between them. CDR3 nucleotides: TGCAGTGCCCCTACTGTGGTCCCAAACACTGAAGCTTTCTTT. Its translation: CSAPTVVPNTEAFF.

The chain joins TRBV29-1 to TRBJ2-1; 8 nucleotides match TRBD2. V shed 7 bases, J shed 7 bases, and the junction held 12 bases outside the gene matches. The CDR3 runs to 14 residues. The germline V gene encodes CDR1 SQVTM and CDR2 ANQGSEA. CDR3 coding DNA: TGCAGCGCAACGGGACTAGGAGGGCTAAATGAGCAGTTCTTC. Its protein product is CSATGLGGLNEQFF.

This clonotype came up a few times. The chain recombines TRBV7-9 with TRBJ2-5; D possibly corresponds to TRBD2 (6 bases). Germline-derived CDR1 and CDR2 are SEHNR and FQNEAQ (reference sequence). The CDR3 is 16 residues long. V lost 1 base, J lost 2 bases, and 14 bases lay in between. CDR3 nucleotide sequence: TGTGCCAGCAGCTTAGGAGGCCTAGGGAGGCAAGAGACCCAGTACTTC. It is translated as CASSLGGLGRQETQYF.

The chain couples TRBV15 to TRBJ2-1, with no clear D. The DNA end lines up better with TRBJ2-7; the J call may be wrong. This CDR3 comprises 15 residues. The germline V gene encodes CDR1 LNHNV and CDR2 YYDKDF (reference sequence). CDR3 residues: CATSIAASSYNEQYF. CDR3 bases: TGTGCCACCAGCATAGCAGCGAGCTCCTACAATGAGCAGTACTTC.

DNA for the CDR3: TGTGCCAGCAGCCGAGACCCGGGACAGGGGAAGGCTAAAGAGCAGTACTTC. Amino acids: CASSRDPGQGKAKEQYF. The rearrangement links TRBV7-9 to TRBJ2-5; 10 bases match TRBD1. The CDR3 runs 17 residues. Trimming at V came to 5 bases and at J to 11 bases, leaving 20 bases not matched to a gene. Germline values: CDR1 SEHNR, CDR2 FQNEAQ (reference sequence). Variable domain in full (rest from reference TRBV7-9 and TRBJ2-5): DTGVSQNPRHKITKRGQNVTFRCDPISEHNRLYWYRQTLGQGPEFLTYFQNEAQLEKSRLLSDRFSAERPKGSFSTLEIQRTEQGDSAMYLCASSRDPGQGKAKEQYFGPGTRLLVL.

This clonotype was detected ten times or more. The genes are TRBV29-1 and TRBJ2-1; 11 bases match TRBD2. The CDR3 contains 13 residues. Germline trimming cut 4 bases from V and 10 bases from J; bases unmatched to any gene: 6. Germline values: CDR1 SQVTM, CDR2 ANQGSEA. For the CDR3, the DNA is TGCAGCGTTGTGGTAGCGGGGGGGCGGGAGCAGTTCTTC. The encoded protein is CSVVVAGGREQFF.

This clonotype was recorded at least ten times. V usage is TRBV7-2 and J usage is TRBJ2-7; D gene uncertain. The V gene lost 3 bases and the J gene lost 1 base, with 7 bases spanning the gap. This CDR3 has 13 amino acids. Germline V gives CDR1 SGHTA, CDR2 FQGNSA. In DNA form, the CDR3 reads TGTGCCAGCAGCTTGGGTCTTTCCTACGAGCAGTACTTC. Its translation is CASSLGLSYEQYF.

The CDR3 DNA sequence: TGCAGCGCCTCAGGGTCTGTGATCACTGAAGCTTTCTTT. Protein product: CSASGSVITEAFF. The chain combines TRBV29-1 with TRBJ1-1, with a weak D call TRBD1 (5 bases). Germline V lookup: CDR1 SQVTM, CDR2 ANQGSEA. The CDR3 covers 13 residues. V lost 7 bases to trimming and J lost 4 bases, with 16 bases between them.

This clonotype was recorded a few times. The chain combines TRBV20-1 with TRBJ2-1; D is unclear. Looked up from germline, CDR1 is DFQATT and CDR2 is SNEGSKA (reference sequence). This CDR3 has 12 amino acids. Trimming left V 6 bases short and J 8 bases short, with 14 bases between. The CDR3 DNA reads as TGCAGTGCCCCCTCGGGTTTCCATGAGCAGTTCTTC. Translation gives CSAPSGFHEQFF.

V usage is TRBV5-1 and J usage is TRBJ2-1; D gene uncertain. Trimming left V 2 bases short and J 7 bases short, with 10 bases between. This CDR3 is 13 amino acids long. Germline CDR1 and CDR2: SGHRS and YFSETQ. The CDR3 bases are TGCGCCAGCAGCTTCGAGCATAGGAATGAGCAGTTCTTC. Encoded protein: CASSFEHRNEQFF.

The chain has TRBV24-1 and TRBJ2-3; a possible D gene is TRBD1 (6 bases). Trimming cost V 5 bases and J 4 bases, with 21 bases left between them. This CDR3 is 17 amino acids long. CDR1 and CDR2 from the germline V gene are KGHDR and SFDVKD. In nucleotides, the CDR3 is TGTGCCACCAGTGTGTTTGGGGGCAGGGGTTACGCAGATACGCAGTATTTT. This gives the protein CATSVFGGRGYADTQYF.

CDR3 bases: TGTGCCAGTAGTATAGAGGGGGATAGGAGCGACAATGAGCAGTTCTTC. The encoded protein is CASSIEGDRSDNEQFF. The rearrangement links TRBV19 to TRBJ2-1, with D perhaps being TRBD1 or TRBD2 (5 bases each). Trimming removed 0 bases from V and 5 bases from J, with 14 bases in between. CDR1 is LNHDA, CDR2 SQIVND, per germline (reference sequence). The CDR3 length is 16 residues.

This clonotype was counted a few times. The V and J genes are TRBV5-4 and TRBJ2-3; 9 nucleotides line up with TRBD1. The germline V gene has CDR1 SGHNT and CDR2 YYREEE (reference sequence). Unmatched junction bases numbered 11, after V lost 4 bases and J lost 2 bases. The CDR3 length is 17 residues. This chain's CDR3 is CASSPTFGTGNTDTQYF. CDR3 nucleotide sequence: TGTGCCAGCAGCCCGACATTTGGGACAGGGAACACAGATACGCAGTATTTT.

There are a few counts of this clonotype. The chain recombines TRBV12-3 or TRBV12-4 with TRBJ1-5, with D perhaps TRBD1 (6 bases). Trimming took off 4 bases at V and 4 bases at J, with 11 bases between the two ends. The CDR3 is 14 amino acids. DNA of the CDR3: TGTGCCAGCAGTTCAGGGGCAGTTAATCAGCCCCAGCATTTT. The encoded protein is CASSSGAVNQPQHF.

This clonotype was seen a few times. The genes are TRBV7-2 and TRBJ2-3, with D possibly matching TRBD1 (6 bases). Germline CDR1 and CDR2: SGHTA and FQGNSA. This CDR3 has 14 amino acids. Trimming removed 5 bases at V and 0 bases at J, with 9 bases between. CDR3 DNA sequence: TGTGCCAGCAGCGGGGGACATAGCACAGATACGCAGTATTTT. Its translation is CASSGGHSTDTQYF.

This clonotype was counted between two and nine times. The gene calls are TRBV5-1 and TRBJ2-5, with TRBD1 matching 7 bases. The ends lost 5 bases at V and 0 bases at J; junction bases unmatched: 7. Germline CDR1 is SGHRS and CDR2 is YFSETQ. This CDR3 is 15 amino acids long. CDR3 protein: CASSSGTAYQETQYF. CDR3 coding DNA: TGCGCCAGCAGTTCTGGGACAGCCTACCAAGAGACCCAGTACTTC.

This chain connects TRBV7-9 to TRBJ1-2; TRBD1 matches at 9 bases. The V and J ends lost 5 bases and 2 bases, in that order; junction bases with no gene match: 6. The germline V gene encodes CDR1 SEHNR and CDR2 FQNEAQ (reference sequence). CDR3 length: 15 residues. The CDR3 DNA reads as TGTGCCAGCAGCATGGGAACAGGGGGCAACTATGGCTACACCTTC. Protein sequence: CASSMGTGGNYGYTF.

This rearrangement joins TRBV7-9 to TRBJ1-2, with D unclear. The CDR3 sequence is 14 residues long. Germline V gene data show CDR1 as SEHNR and CDR2 as FQNEAQ (reference sequence). The V gene lost 4 bases and the J gene lost 8 bases, with 17 bases spanning the gap. The CDR3, as DNA: TGTGCCAGCAGCTCTCCGGAGGTACGGCTGGGCTACACCTTC. Translated: CASSSPEVRLGYTF.